Sequencing of this TCR beta chain was carried out in a study of read filtering for tumor transcriptome and immune sequencing. The CDR3 runs to 13 residues. Between the trimmed V and J ends, which lost 3 bases and 4 bases, there was a span of 10 bases. This library used 300 to 500 ng RNA and molecular barcoded adaptors spanning alpha/delta and beta/gamma chains. TCRdb analysed the reads with MiXCR anew, one entry per CDR3 protein. The sample carries 100,000 to 150,000 distinct CDR3 sequences, over 10% recorded once. This clonotype showed up many times. The sequence derives from a donor aged 40 or older with multiple myeloma. The sample was a population of CD138-negative cells sorted from bone marrow. The V call is TRBV12-3 or TRBV12-4, the J call TRBJ2-7; D uncertain. In nucleotides, the CDR3 is TGTGCCAGCAGTTTTATCGGCTCTTACGAGCAGTACTTC. Amino acid sequence: CASSFIGSYEQYF.